This T cell receptor (beta chain) was profiled in a study of blood T cells in healthy people across ages. Unmatched junction bases numbered 10, after V lost 6 bases and J lost 1 base. Germline-derived CDR1 and CDR2 are MGHDK and SYGVNS. This CDR3 has 16 residues. Peripheral blood samples of roughly 10 milliliters were drawn from each donor. A second PCR of roughly 7 to 11 cycles used a sample-barcoded 5' primer and a J-beta primer mix. One entry per CDR3 protein, called by TCRdb with MiXCR from the 5' RACE reads. Here the sample spans about 730,000 distinct CDR3 sequences, roughly 43% being singletons.

The sequenced sample consisted of blood. This sequence was found in a woman in her sixties or seventies in good health. The chain is built from TRBV25-1 and TRBJ2-3, with 7 bases that match TRBD1. The CDR3 region is CASRDGTDPRTDTQYF. DNA for the CDR3: TGTGCCAGCAGGGACGGGACAGATCCACGCACAGATACGCAGTATTTT.